These T cell receptor beta chains were read from a single sample in a study of cytomegalovirus exposure and HLA in healthy donors. The data were produced by immunoSEQ multiplex PCR, yet TCRdb's version contains in-frame clones alone and is incomplete. The profile covers hundreds of thousands of clones, with around four fifths appearing a single time and around 5.5% taken by the ten largest. The sample was PBMCs. The receptors were gathered from a woman between 18 and 29 years old in good health and CMV-seronegative. Each CDR3 is given with its conserved first and last residue. A D gene is named only where the DNA matches it firmly. Size is stated for part of the rows, as once, few or many counts, or as a class when the clone is expanded.

j_call | d_call | v_call | clone_size | cdr3_aa | cdr3_nt
TRBJ1-5 | NA | TRBV6-6 | once | CASSQGSGQPQHF | TGTGCCAGCAGTCAGGGTTCGGGACAGCCCCAGCATTTT
TRBJ2-2 | TRBD2 | TRBV6-1 | NA | CASSGSSGANTGELFF | TGTGCCAGCAGTGGGTCTAGCGGCGCGAACACCGGGGAGCTGTTTTTT
TRBJ1-2 | NA | TRBV18 | NA | CASSPYRDSGLANYGYTF | TGTGCCAGCTCACCGTACCGGGACTCCGGGTTAGCTAACTATGGCTACACCTTC
TRBJ2-1 | NA | TRBV7-6 | NA | CASSLAGGENNEQFF | TGTGCCAGCAGCTTAGCGGGAGGTGAAAACAATGAGCAGTTCTTC
TRBJ1-4 | TRBD1 | TRBV30 | NA | CATAGGREKLFF | TGTGCTACAGCAGGGGGCAGGGAAAAACTGTTTTTT
TRBJ1-2 | NA | TRBV5-1 | NA | CASSLDPLLSPNGYTF | TGCGCCAGCAGCTTGGATCCCCTTCTAAGCCCTAATGGCTACACCTTC
TRBJ2-7 | NA | TRBV6-1 | NA | CASSESGHPAQQQYF | TGTGCCAGCAGTGAGTCGGGACACCCAGCGCAGCAGCAGTACTTC
TRBJ1-5 | NA | TRBV2 | NA | CASSGEHNQPQHF | TGTGCCAGCAGTGGTGAACACAATCAGCCCCAGCATTTT
TRBJ2-1 | TRBD2 | TRBV11-2 | NA | CASSSGLAGGYYNEQFF | TGTGCCAGCAGCTCCGGACTAGCGGGAGGGTACTACAATGAGCAGTTCTTC
TRBJ1-2 | TRBD1 | TRBV30 | NA | CAWSVGQGRYGYTF | TGTGCCTGGAGTGTGGGACAGGGGAGGTATGGCTACACCTTC
TRBJ2-1 | TRBD2 | TRBV5-6 | once | CASRGLGKVSENEQFF | TGTGCCAGCAGGGGACTAGGGAAAGTTTCAGAGAATGAGCAGTTCTTC
TRBJ2-7 | NA | TRBV30 | NA | CAWSDGTYEQYF | TGTGCCTGGAGTGACGGAACCTACGAGCAGTACTTC
TRBJ1-5 | NA | TRBV19 | NA | CASSGGGGHSNQPQHF | TGTGCCAGTAGCGGGGGGGGCGGCCATAGCAATCAGCCCCAGCATTTT
TRBJ2-7 | NA | TRBV5-1 | NA | CASSLSADEQYF | TGCGCCAGCAGCTTGTCAGCGGACGAGCAGTACTTC
TRBJ1-5 | NA | TRBV6-5 | NA | CASSVGQALPQHF | TGTGCCAGCAGCGTCGGCCAAGCTCTGCCCCAGCATTTT
TRBJ1-1 | NA | TRBV11-2 | once | CASRWRGTEAFF | TGTGCCAGCAGGTGGAGGGGCACTGAAGCTTTCTTT
TRBJ1-1 | TRBD1 | TRBV6-5 | NA | CASRPRGRLHTEAFF | TGTGCCAGCAGACCCAGGGGGCGCTTACACACTGAAGCTTTCTTT
TRBJ2-7 | NA | TRBV5-1 | NA | CASSLDEGVSGEQYF | TGCGCCAGCAGCTTGGACGAGGGAGTTAGCGGCGAGCAGTACTTC
TRBJ1-5 | NA | TRBV19 | once | CASSVSGASNQPQHF | TGTGCCAGTAGTGTCAGCGGGGCAAGCAATCAGCCCCAGCATTTT
TRBJ1-5 | NA | TRBV30 | once | CAWSLGYNNQPQHF | TGTGCCTGGAGTTTGGGTTATAACAATCAGCCCCAGCATTTT